Below are 26 T cell receptor beta chains sequenced from a single sample in a study of vaccination effects on CD4 cells after COVID-19. Before sequencing took place, the ViraFEST assay used viral peptide pools to expand antigen-specific CD4+ T cells. Upon completion of 10 to 11 days in culture, CD4+ T cells were isolated. Neither prior SARS-CoV-2 infection nor positive nucleocapsid antibodies were present in the vaccine recipients. Using immunoSEQ multiplex PCR, the repertoire was profiled, and TCRdb retains in-frame clones only, with some absent. The sample has approximately 50,000 clones; 79% are singletons. Their antigens are not known. The material was CD4+ T cells from PBMCs cultured with HCoV-OC43 spike peptides, obtained before COVID-19 vaccination. Specified subset: HCoV-OC43 spike overlapping peptide pool stimulation. All receptors come from a human donor who received a COVID-19 vaccine.

This clone was detected a few times. The chain employs TRBV7-3 and TRBJ2-2, with 8 bases that match TRBD2. The CDR3 runs to 19 residues. The germline CDR1 and CDR2 sequences are SGHTA and FQGTGA. The ends lost 7 bases at V and 1 base at J; junction bases unmatched: 17. This CDR3 reads CASIQSGGPLPMNTGELFF. CDR3 nucleotide sequence: TGTGCCAGCATCCAAAGCGGGGGCCCACTACCCATGAACACCGGGGAGCTGTTTTTT.

The chain couples TRBV4-3 to TRBJ2-3, with D perhaps TRBD1 or TRBD2 (5 bases each). CDR3 size: 13 residues. V dropped 0 bases and J dropped 9 bases, with 10 bases sitting between them. Germline V CDR1 and CDR2: LGHNA, YSLEER. DNA of the CDR3: TGCGCCAGCAGCCAAGAAGGCTGGGGGACGCAGTATTTT. This encodes CASSQEGWGTQYF.

The chain joins TRBV4-2 to TRBJ2-1, with TRBD2 matching 10 bases. The CDR3 contains 16 residues. CDR1 and CDR2 (germline): LGHNA, YNFKEQ. V lost 1 base and J lost 7; bases outside the gene matches: 7. The DNA for the CDR3 is TGTGCCAGCAGCCAAGGTAGCGGGGGGCCTGTAAATGAGCAGTTCTTC. The encoded protein is CASSQGSGGPVNEQFF.

The chain is built from TRBV10-1 and TRBJ1-2, with D maybe TRBD1 (5 bases). The CDR3 runs 11 residues. The germline gives CDR1 WNHNN, CDR2 SYGVQD (reference sequence). The V end was cut by 5 bases, the J end by 5 bases, with 6 bases between. This CDR3 is CASSPGYGYTF. CDR3 coding DNA: TGCGCCAGCAGTCCAGGGTATGGCTACACCTTC.

V usage is TRBV7-2 and J usage is TRBJ2-4; TRBD1 is a possible D gene (6 bases). The germline V gene encodes CDR1 SGHTA and CDR2 FQGNSA. CDR3 length: 18 amino acids. V was shortened by 3 bases and J by 2 bases, with 20 bases between the two germline ends. The CDR3 is CASSFYGSGARTKNIQYF. CDR3 coding DNA: TGTGCCAGCAGCTTTTACGGTTCAGGGGCCCGAACCAAAAACATTCAGTACTTC.

The rearrangement links TRBV25-1 to TRBJ2-3, with D hard to call. The CDR3 contains 14 residues. V dropped 3 bases and J dropped 1 base, with 8 bases sitting between them. Germline V lookup: CDR1 MGHDK, CDR2 SYGVNS. The CDR3 sequence: CASSEGSRTDTQYF. The DNA of the CDR3 is TGTGCCAGCAGTGAGGGATCTCGCACAGATACGCAGTATTTT.

The gene calls are TRBV28 and TRBJ1-2, with 8 bases identical to TRBD1. The V segment lost 3 bases and the J segment 5 bases; nucleotides outside the gene matches: 8. CDR1 and CDR2 from the germline V gene are MDHEN and SYDVKM. This CDR3 has 15 residues. CDR3 DNA sequence: TGTGCCAGCAGTTTGGTGCGGACAGGGATTTATGGCTACACCTTC. Its translation is CASSLVRTGIYGYTF.

This clone was seen a handful of times. The chain couples TRBV3-1 (or the pseudogene TRBV3-2) to TRBJ1-2, with TRBD1 identical over 7 bases. This CDR3 comprises 17 residues. Trimming cost V 4 bases and J 6 bases; bases outside gene matches: 17. The germline V gene encodes CDR1 LGHDT and CDR2 YNNKEL (reference sequence). DNA for the CDR3: TGTGCCAGCAGCCGAACACAGGGGTTAGGGGGCGCAGATGGCTACACCTTC. Its protein is CASSRTQGLGGADGYTF.

The rearrangement uses TRBV15 and TRBJ1-2; D remains unclear. CDR1 and CDR2 (germline): LNHNV, YYDKDF (reference sequence). This CDR3 comprises 13 residues. V lost 6 bases and J 5 bases, leaving 13 bases between the germline ends. CDR3 bases: TGTGCCACCAGTCCCCCCCGCAAATATGGCTACACCTTC. As protein: CATSPPRKYGYTF.

A single count supports this clone. The CDR3 loop is CASSPLRGVQPQHF. The CDR3 nucleotides read TGCGCCAGCAGCCCCCTGAGGGGGGTTCAGCCCCAGCATTTT. V usage is TRBV4-3 and J usage is TRBJ1-5, with D possibly being TRBD1 (6 bases). This CDR3 spans 14 amino acids. V lost 4 bases and J 6 bases, leaving 13 bases between the germline ends. Per the germline V gene, CDR1 is LGHNA and CDR2 is YSLEER.

This chain connects TRBV19 to TRBJ2-5; tentatively, D is TRBD2 (5 bases). The V and J ends lost 4 bases and 3 bases respectively, with 12 bases between them. The CDR3 spans 14 residues. Germline loops: CDR1 LNHDA, CDR2 SQIVND (reference sequence). CDR3 residues: CASSRRETEETQYF. The CDR3 DNA reads TGTGCCAGTAGTAGAAGGGAGACCGAAGAGACCCAGTACTTC.

The chain couples TRBV28 to TRBJ1-3; D is unclear. This CDR3 spans 13 amino acids. Trimming took off 7 bases at V and 4 bases at J, with 11 bases between the two ends. Per germline, CDR1 MDHEN and CDR2 SYDVKM. The CDR3 DNA reads as TGTGCCAGCATCTCCCCGGGGGGAAACACCATATATTTT. Its protein product is CASISPGGNTIYF. Supplemented by reference TRBV28 and TRBJ1-3, the full variable domain reads DVKVTQSSRYLVKRTGEKVFLECVQDMDHENMFWYRQDPGLGLRLIYFSYDVKMKEKGDIPEGYSVSREKKERFSLILESASTNQTSMYLCASISPGGNTIYFGEGSWLTVV.

The chain employs TRBV19 and TRBJ1-4, with D maybe TRBD1 (6 bases). Germline V gene sequence: CDR1 LNHDA, CDR2 SQIVND (reference sequence). This CDR3 has 15 residues. The V end lost 4 bases, the J end lost 6 bases, and 15 bases lay between the germline ends. The CDR3 DNA sequence: TGTGCCAGTAGTACCCACAGGGATCACGATGAAAAACTGTTTTTT. Translated, it gives CASSTHRDHDEKLFF.

The chain uses TRBV10-2 and TRBJ2-1; D is perhaps TRBD2 (7 bases). Trimming pared 6 bases from V and 0 bases from J, leaving 24 bases between. Germline V lookup: CDR1 WSHSY, CDR2 SAAADI. The CDR3 covers 19 residues. The chain's CDR3 is CASRGGVLKGPSSYNEQFF. Here the CDR3 DNA reads TGCGCCAGCAGAGGGGGGGTTTTGAAGGGACCCAGCTCCTACAATGAGCAGTTCTTC.

The CDR3 spells CASSLGTTNSPLHF. The CDR3 DNA sequence: TGTGCCAGCAGCTTGGGGACAACCAATTCACCCCTCCACTTT. V and J are TRBV5-5 and TRBJ1-6; possibly TRBD1 for D (5 bases). Germline V gene lookup returns CDR1 SGHKS and CDR2 YYEKEE (reference sequence). The length of the CDR3 is 14 residues. The germline V and J ends were trimmed by 0 bases and 7 bases, with 8 bases remaining between them.

The chain combines TRBV29-1 with TRBJ2-7, with D tentatively TRBD1 (5 bases). The CDR3 is 13 amino acids. The germline V and J ends were trimmed by 4 bases and 6 bases, with 16 bases remaining between them. Germline CDR1 and CDR2: SQVTM and ANQGSEA. The CDR3 reads CSVVGPGRGEQYV. The CDR3 DNA reads as TGCAGCGTTGTGGGCCCAGGAAGGGGCGAGCAGTACGTC.

The V call is TRBV18, the J call TRBJ1-1; D perhaps matches TRBD1 (6 bases). CDR3 size: 14 residues. The germline V and J ends were trimmed by 2 bases and 0 bases, with 7 bases remaining between them. CDR1 and CDR2 from the germline V gene are KGHSH and LQKENI. The CDR3 DNA sequence: TGTGCCAGCTCACCAGACAGGCTGAACACTGAAGCTTTCTTT. It translates to CASSPDRLNTEAFF.

The chain links TRBV5-1 to TRBJ2-7; 9 nucleotides line up with TRBD2. Germline V gene data show CDR1 as SGHRS and CDR2 as YFSETQ. The CDR3 is 15 amino acids. J was trimmed by 3 bases and V by 0 bases; bases with no gene match: 4. CDR3 loop: CASSLAPSGDYEQYV. The CDR3 DNA is TGCGCCAGCAGCTTGGCCCCTAGCGGGGACTACGAGCAGTACGTC.

This chain joins TRBV19 and TRBJ1-5; D perhaps matches TRBD1 (5 bases). Trimming cost V 5 bases and J 1 base, with 9 bases left between them. The germline CDR1 and CDR2 sequences are LNHDA and SQIVND (reference sequence). The CDR3 runs 14 residues. CDR3 loop: CASSWDGSNQPQHF. The CDR3 DNA sequence: TGTGCCAGTAGTTGGGACGGGAGCAATCAGCCCCAGCATTTT.

The genes are TRBV7-3 and TRBJ2-3; D unresolved. Trimming cost V 2 bases and J 2 bases, with 5 bases left between them. This CDR3 contains 13 residues. Germline CDR1 is SGHTA and CDR2 is FQGTGA. As DNA, the CDR3 is TGTGCCAGCAGCTTATTCGCCACAGATACGCAGTATTTT. Protein: CASSLFATDTQYF.

This clone was picked up a small number of times. J is TRBJ2-1 and V is TRBV3-1 (or the pseudogene TRBV3-2); D unresolved. Trimming shortened V by 3 bases and J by 5 bases, and 8 bases separated the two germline ends. Germline CDR1 and CDR2: LGHDT and YNNKEL (reference sequence). The CDR3 length is 13 residues. The CDR3 here is CASSHRGHNEQFF. CDR3 coding DNA: TGTGCCAGCAGCCACAGAGGACACAATGAGCAGTTCTTC.

V is TRBV3-1 (or the pseudogene TRBV3-2) and J is TRBJ2-3; a weak D match, TRBD1 (7 bases). V was shortened by 8 bases and J by 4 bases, with 16 bases between the two germline ends. Germline values: CDR1 LGHDT, CDR2 YNNKEL (reference sequence). This CDR3 has 14 amino acids. The CDR3 bases are TGTGCCAGCCTGCTGGAGGGACAGTCAGATACGCAGTATTTT. Residues: CASLLEGQSDTQYF.

This clone appeared a few times. The chain couples TRBV12-5 to TRBJ2-5; weak D call: TRBD1 (6 bases). The length of the CDR3 is 14 residues. Germline V lookup: CDR1 LGHNT, CDR2 FRNRAP. Trimming cost V 0 bases and J 6 bases, with 11 bases left between them. CDR3 protein: CASGLVQQGKTQYF. CDR3 nucleotides: TGTGCTAGTGGTTTGGTACAACAGGGCAAGACCCAGTACTTC.

The V gene is TRBV30, the J gene TRBJ2-3, with a tentative D call TRBD2 (5 bases). The CDR3 sequence is 14 residues long. V was cut by 4 bases and J by 1 base, with 12 bases left in between. Germline CDR1 reads GTSNPN; CDR2 reads SVGIG (reference sequence). The CDR3 DNA reads as TGTGCCTGGACAGCTAGCAGCGGCACAGATACGCAGTATTTT. Its translation: CAWTASSGTDTQYF.

The chain carries TRBV2 and TRBJ2-3; D remains unclear. The CDR3 loop spans 14 amino acids. The germline CDR1 and CDR2 sequences are SNHLY and FYNNEI. The V and J ends lost 2 bases and 7 bases respectively, with 13 bases between them. The CDR3 sequence: CASSESQLLNTQYF. The DNA of the CDR3 is TGTGCCAGCAGTGAATCACAGCTCCTAAATACGCAGTATTTT.

The chain carries TRBV2 and TRBJ2-2; a weak D match, TRBD2 (6 bases). V shed 5 bases and J shed 6 bases, with 13 bases lying between them. This CDR3 spans 14 amino acids. The germline V gene has CDR1 SNHLY and CDR2 FYNNEI. The CDR3 loop reads CASSPRLVSGELFF. The DNA for the CDR3 is TGTGCCAGCAGTCCCCGACTAGTTTCCGGGGAGCTGTTTTTT.